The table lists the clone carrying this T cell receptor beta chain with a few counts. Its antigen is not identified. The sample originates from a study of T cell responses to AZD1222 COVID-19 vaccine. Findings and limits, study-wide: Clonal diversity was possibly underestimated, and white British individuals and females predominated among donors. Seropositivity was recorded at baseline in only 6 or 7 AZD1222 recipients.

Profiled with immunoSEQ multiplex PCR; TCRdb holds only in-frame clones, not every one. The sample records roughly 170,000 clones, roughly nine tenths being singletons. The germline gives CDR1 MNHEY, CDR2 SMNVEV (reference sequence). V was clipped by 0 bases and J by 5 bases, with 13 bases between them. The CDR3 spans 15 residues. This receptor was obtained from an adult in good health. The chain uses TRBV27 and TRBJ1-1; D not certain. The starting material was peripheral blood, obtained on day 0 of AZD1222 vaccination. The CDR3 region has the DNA TGTGCCAGCAGTTTATCCGGTCAGGTTCAGACTGAAGCTTTCTTT. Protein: CASSLSGQVQTEAFF.